The present T cell receptor beta chain was sequenced within a study of response to subunit inactivated influenza vaccine. Whole-study results and caveats: A suggestion made by the authors is that each seasonal influenza vaccination recruits few new T cells.

The CDR3 is 14 amino acids. Trimming stripped 8 bases from V and 3 bases from J, with 13 bases between. This clonotype was detected only a few times. Its antigen is unidentified. TCRdb reanalysed the RT-PCR reads using MiXCR and keeps one entry per CDR3 protein. The sample has 500,000 to 650,000 distinct CDR3 sequences, approximately 7.1% seen once. The sample here was PBMCs from blood, taken roughly 24 months after vaccination. This sequence originates from a man aged 50-75 years who received an inactivated influenza vaccine. This chain uses TRBV12-3 or TRBV12-4 with TRBJ2-2; maybe TRBD1 (6 bases). CDR3 protein: CASRIGQYTGELFF. CDR3 nucleotides: TGTGCCAGCCGCATAGGACAGTACACCGGGGAGCTGTTTTTT.